The 2 T cell receptor beta chains listed next were all sequenced from one sample in a study of blood T cell repertoires in COVID-19. Sequencing was performed with immunoSEQ multiplex PCR; in TCRdb, only in-frame clones are kept and a portion is missing. Found here are roughly 200,000 clones, approximately 88% of them singletons; the top ten hold 3.5% to 5%. Specimen: peripheral blood. These receptors were collected from a woman aged 25 to 39 with acute or convalescent COVID-19.

The chain has TRBV5-5 and TRBJ1-4; D gene uncertain. Germline V gene lookup returns CDR1 SGHKS and CDR2 YYEKEE (reference sequence). The CDR3 contains 10 residues. With 7 bases removed from V and 8 bases from J, the gap between germline ends came to 6 bases. CDR3 in amino acids: CASGEEKLFF. The CDR3 nucleotides read TGTGCCAGCGGGGAGGAAAAACTGTTTTTT.

The chain has TRBV27 and TRBJ1-6; the match to TRBD1 covers 7 bases. The trim removed 5 bases at V and 10 bases at J, leaving 14 bases unmatched. This CDR3 has 16 amino acids. From germline, CDR1 is MNHEY and CDR2 SMNVEV (reference sequence). CDR3 loop: CASSTRLTGPKSPLHF. The CDR3, as DNA: TGTGCCAGCAGTACCCGCCTGACAGGGCCCAAGTCACCCCTCCACTTT.